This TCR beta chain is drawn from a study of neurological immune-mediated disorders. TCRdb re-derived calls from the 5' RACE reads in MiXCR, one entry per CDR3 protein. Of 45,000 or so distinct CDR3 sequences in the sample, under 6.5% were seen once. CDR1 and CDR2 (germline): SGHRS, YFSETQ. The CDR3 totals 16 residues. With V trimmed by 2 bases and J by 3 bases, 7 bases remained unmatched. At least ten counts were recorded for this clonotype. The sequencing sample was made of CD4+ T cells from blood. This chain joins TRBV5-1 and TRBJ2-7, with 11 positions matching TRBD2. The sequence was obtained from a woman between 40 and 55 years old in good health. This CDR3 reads CASSFPSGTSGYEQYF. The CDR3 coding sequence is TGCGCCAGCAGCTTCCCATCCGGGACTAGCGGCTACGAGCAGTACTTC.